This T cell receptor beta chain was retrieved from a study of T-cell memory formation after mild COVID-19. MiXCR, run by TCRdb on the 5' RACE reads, gives a single entry per CDR3 protein. The data contain under 650,000 distinct CDR3 sequences, 15% to 20% of them seen just once; the ten biggest clones take up approximately 12%. V lost 4 bases to trimming and J lost 4 bases, with 19 bases between them. This CDR3 region has 16 residues. Source material: PBMCs or a T cell subset sorted from them (not recorded which). The chain carries TRBV12-3 or TRBV12-4 and TRBJ1-2, with a possible D match to TRBD1 (5 bases). This TCR was recovered from an adult woman who had mild COVID-19 (a few samples of this study predate the infection). Cell type and time point are not known. The CDR3: CASSSPAGGSSYGYTF. CDR3 DNA sequence: TGTGCCAGCAGTTCCCCAGCGGGGGGTTCAAGCTATGGCTACACCTTC.